These 16 T cell receptor beta chains were sequenced from one sample in a study of graft-versus-host responses after intestinal transplantation. What these receptors recognize is not known. The protocol was immunoSEQ multiplex PCR, while the TCRdb copy is restricted to in-frame clones and leaves out a portion. The table lists approximately 75,000 clones, just under 95% of them singletons. Sequencing used unstimulated CD8+ T cells sorted from spleen or lymph node cells, obtained before intestinal transplant. The receptors here all came from a human donor who received an intestinal transplant.

The chain uses TRBV19 and TRBJ1-5; TRBD1 aligns across 7 bases. The CDR3 consists of 15 residues. V lost 8 bases and J lost 2; bases outside the gene matches: 9. Germline loops: CDR1 LNHDA, CDR2 SQIVND (reference sequence). CDR3 coding DNA: TGTGCCAGTCTTAACAGGGGATTGGGCAATCAGCCCCAGCATTTT. This codes for CASLNRGLGNQPQHF.

This chain joins TRBV27 and TRBJ1-1; 8 nucleotides match TRBD1. Germline V lookup: CDR1 MNHEY, CDR2 SMNVEV (reference sequence). V gave up 6 bases and J gave up 1 base; unmatched junction bases: 4. The CDR3 loop spans 14 amino acids. The CDR3: CASRVRGRNTEAFF. Here the CDR3 DNA reads TGTGCCAGCAGGGTCAGGGGGCGGAACACTGAAGCTTTCTTT.

This chain uses TRBV7-9 with TRBJ2-7; tentatively, D is TRBD1 (6 bases). The ends were cut back, 2 bases at V and 1 base at J, with 15 bases in the middle. The germline gives CDR1 SEHNR, CDR2 FQNEAQ (reference sequence). The CDR3 has 16 residues. The CDR3 is CASSLSPTGPSYEQYF. DNA for the CDR3: TGTGCCAGCAGCTTATCGCCGACAGGCCCGTCCTACGAGCAGTACTTC.

There are a few counts of this clone. The chain is built from TRBV18 and TRBJ1-1; tentative D call: TRBD1 (5 bases). CDR1 and CDR2 from the germline V gene are KGHSH and LQKENI. Trimming stripped 6 bases from V and 4 bases from J, with 15 bases between. The CDR3 spans 14 residues. CDR3 in DNA: TGTGCCAGCTCGCCCGTGGGTAGGGGCACTGAAGCTTTCTTT. Translated, it gives CASSPVGRGTEAFF.

The chain employs TRBV27 and TRBJ2-3; TRBD1 agrees at 8 bases. V was clipped by 4 bases and J by 0 bases; unmatched bases: 9. This CDR3 has 17 residues. The V gene's germline CDR1 is MNHEY and CDR2 SMNVEV (reference sequence). CDR3 sequence: CASSSPDRGLSTDTQYF. Written as DNA, the CDR3 is TGTGCCAGCAGTTCACCCGACAGGGGCTTAAGCACAGATACGCAGTATTTT.

The genes are TRBV4-2 and TRBJ1-1; D is unclear. The V end lost 0 bases, the J end lost 1 base, and 3 bases lay between the germline ends. Germline V lookup: CDR1 LGHNA, CDR2 YNFKEQ. This CDR3 contains 13 residues. CDR3 DNA: TGTGCCAGCAGCCAAGACAAGAACACTGAAGCTTTCTTT. Encoded protein: CASSQDKNTEAFF.

The chain recombines TRBV21-1 with TRBJ1-2. TRBV21-1 is flagged as a pseudogene. The CDR3 has 12 residues. CDR3 sequence: CASSKEGYGYTF. CDR3 DNA sequence: TGTGCCAGCAGCAAAGAGGGCTATGGCTACACCTTC.

V and J are TRBV5-6 and TRBJ2-7; the D gene is possibly TRBD2 (5 bases). CDR1 SGHDT and CDR2 YYEEEE come from the germline V gene. This CDR3 has 17 amino acids. V lost 0 bases, J lost 0 bases, and 16 bases lay in between. The CDR3 bases are TGTGCCAGCAGCTTGGATGAGGATAGCGCGAGCTCCTACGAGCAGTACTTC. It is translated as CASSLDEDSASSYEQYF.

This sequence joins TRBV9 and TRBJ1-1, with unresolved D. The V end was cut by 3 bases, the J end by 3 bases, with 12 bases between. This CDR3 region has 14 residues. Looked up from germline, CDR1 is SGDLS and CDR2 is YYNGEE. CDR3 nucleotide sequence: TGTGCCAGCAGCGAGGAGGTAGGGTACACTGAAGCTTTCTTT. Translating it yields CASSEEVGYTEAFF.

The chain uses TRBV13 and TRBJ1-1; D call uncertain. The CDR3 is made up of 13 amino acids. Germline-derived CDR1 and CDR2 are PRHDT and FYEKMQ (reference sequence). V lost 3 bases and J lost 0, with 5 bases in between. The CDR3 protein is CASSFDVNTEAFF. DNA of the CDR3: TGTGCCAGCAGCTTCGATGTGAACACTGAAGCTTTCTTT.

The chain carries TRBV27 and TRBJ2-1, with a weak D call TRBD1 (6 bases). Germline V CDR1 and CDR2: MNHEY, SMNVEV (reference sequence). Trimming removed 3 bases from V and 3 bases from J, with 9 bases in between. The CDR3 has 14 amino acids. The CDR3 region is CASSFADSYNEQFF. The CDR3 DNA is TGTGCCAGCAGTTTCGCGGACAGCTACAATGAGCAGTTCTTC.

This sequence joins TRBV30 and TRBJ2-5, with D perhaps matching TRBD2 (6 bases). Trimming left V 2 bases short and J 2 bases short, with 15 bases between. Germline V gene sequence: CDR1 GTSNPN, CDR2 SVGIG (reference sequence). This CDR3 comprises 15 residues. The CDR3 region has the DNA TGTGCCTGGAGTTTGGCCGGGACTGCTCAAGAGACCCAGTACTTC. Protein sequence: CAWSLAGTAQETQYF.

This clone was picked up one time. The CDR3 sequence is CASSITGTEIPYNEQFF. CDR3 coding DNA: TGTGCCAGTAGTATCACCGGGACAGAAATCCCTTACAATGAGCAGTTCTTC. The V and J genes are TRBV19 and TRBJ2-1, with 7 nucleotides matching TRBD1. This CDR3 has 17 residues. Germline-derived CDR1 and CDR2 are LNHDA and SQIVND (reference sequence). V lost 3 bases and J lost 4; bases outside the gene matches: 12.

V gene TRBV18 combines with J gene TRBJ1-4; 9 bases map to TRBD1. The length of the CDR3 is 17 residues. Germline lookup yields CDR1 KGHSH and CDR2 LQKENI. V was clipped by 0 bases and J by 0 bases; unmatched bases: 2. The CDR3 region has the DNA TGTGCCAGCTCACCACCGGGACAGGGCACAACTAATGAAAAACTGTTTTTT. Amino acid sequence: CASSPPGQGTTNEKLFF.

The V and J genes are TRBV16 and TRBJ2-3, with D perhaps TRBD1 or TRBD2 (5 bases each). The CDR3 extends over 16 amino acids. V was cut by 8 bases and J by 0 bases, with 18 bases left in between. Germline-derived CDR1 and CDR2 are KGHSY and FQNENV. CDR3 sequence reads: CASGRPRGASTDTQYF. As DNA, the CDR3 is TGTGCCAGCGGCCGCCCTCGAGGGGCCAGCACAGATACGCAGTATTTT.

Notes on this clone: Compared with germline, one end of the junction differs, possibly owing to a read error. Different DNA sequences within this sample yield the same CDR3. The chain has TRBV27 and TRBJ2-2; D might be TRBD1 (7 bases). This CDR3 comprises 19 residues. From germline, CDR1 is MNHEY and CDR2 SMNVEV (reference sequence). DNA for the CDR3: TGTGCTAGCAGTTTGGCCCCTCAATACAGGGGAGGTAACACCGGGGAGCTGTTTTTT. This encodes CASSLAPQYRGGNTGELFF.